This TCR beta chain originates from a study of tumor and adjacent non-tumor tissue in lung cancer. Background on the study: The patients, 10 or so men and about 5 women, were about 30 to 76 with stage I to III disease. Some 3.9 million productive TCRbeta reads were obtained per sample on average.

The CDR3 is made up of 13 amino acids. CDR1 and CDR2 (germline): SGHDT, YYEEEE. Whole-study findings and limits: Normal lung showed higher cumulative top 100 clone frequency than tumor.

This clonotype is a singleton in its sample. The antigen is unknown. One junction end disagrees with the germline gene, perhaps due to a read error. RNA was extracted from bulk tissue without any cell sorting. The normal lung tissue was taken more than 3 cm from the tumor edge. Between August and November 2014, newly diagnosed, chemotherapy-naive lung cancer patients underwent thoracic surgery in China. The library came from three nested PCR rounds adapted from ARM-PCR protocols. TCRdb independently ran MiXCR on the multiplex PCR reads; one entry per CDR3 protein. The data show about 80,000 distinct CDR3 sequences, roughly 80% seen once.

The TCR originated in a man in his sixties with non-small cell lung cancer. The sequenced sample consisted of distant non-tumor lung tissue. This rearrangement joins TRBV5-6 to TRBJ1-2; TRBD1 might be the D (5 bases). CDR3 region: CASSFPGDYGYTF. DNA for the CDR3: TGTGCTAGCAGCTTCCCGGGGGACTATGGCTACACCTTC.